Each of the 12 T cell receptor beta chains below was sequenced from the same sample in a study of T cell responses to AZD1222 COVID-19 vaccine. Generated by immunoSEQ multiplex PCR, the TCRdb table keeps only in-frame clones and is missing some. The repertoire holds around 78,000 clones, with roughly 84% as singletons. Sequenced material: peripheral blood, taken on day 0 of AZD1222 vaccination. These receptors all come from an adult in good health.

The chain uses TRBV7-9 and TRBJ1-2, with 7 bases fitting TRBD1. Germline V gene lookup returns CDR1 SEHNR and CDR2 FQNEAQ (reference sequence). The J segment lost 6 bases and the V segment lost 3 bases, leaving 13 bases of the junction unmatched. The CDR3 covers 16 residues. The CDR3 here is CASSLVVGGAFHGYTF. The CDR3 nucleotides are TGTGCCAGCAGCTTGGTGGTAGGGGGCGCTTTCCATGGCTACACCTTC.

The chain couples TRBV28 to TRBJ1-5; TRBD1 is a possible D gene (5 bases). V dropped 7 bases and J dropped 4 bases, with 11 bases sitting between them. The CDR3 has 13 residues. Germline-derived CDR1 and CDR2 are MDHEN and SYDVKM. The DNA of the CDR3 is TGTGCCAGCATCAGACAGAGAAATCAGCCCCAGCATTTT. The encoded protein is CASIRQRNQPQHF.

The chain couples TRBV29-1 to TRBJ2-7; TRBD1 matches 9 bases. CDR1 is SQVTM, CDR2 ANQGSEA, per germline. The trim removed 5 bases at V and 3 bases at J, leaving 2 bases unmatched. This CDR3 region has 12 residues. CDR3 loop: CSVQGQGYEQYF. The CDR3 coding sequence is TGCAGCGTTCAGGGACAGGGCTACGAGCAGTACTTC.

This clone was found once. The chain uses TRBV7-2 and TRBJ2-7; D perhaps matches TRBD2 (5 bases). The CDR3 length is 15 residues. Germline CDR1 and CDR2: SGHTA and FQGNSA. Trimming pared 5 bases from V and 2 bases from J, leaving 16 bases between. CDR3 loop: CASSPTGKGAYEQYF. CDR3 nucleotide sequence: TGTGCCAGCAGCCCTACTGGTAAGGGAGCCTACGAGCAGTACTTC.

This chain joins TRBV12-5 and TRBJ2-7; 10 bases are a match to TRBD1. V was clipped by 6 bases and J by 6 bases; unmatched bases: 5. Germline assignment: CDR1 LGHNT and CDR2 FRNRAP. The CDR3 runs to 13 residues. This CDR3 reads CASGRDRGREQYF. Here the CDR3 DNA reads TGTGCTAGTGGCAGGGACAGGGGCCGCGAGCAGTACTTC.

The rearrangement uses TRBV19 and TRBJ2-5; 10 nucleotides match TRBD2. With V trimmed by 4 bases and J by 0 bases, 5 bases remained unmatched. CDR1 LNHDA and CDR2 SQIVND come from the germline V gene (reference sequence). The CDR3 is 16 amino acids. CDR3 amino acids: CASSTLLAGYQETQYF. The CDR3 DNA sequence: TGTGCCAGTAGTACGTTACTAGCGGGGTACCAAGAGACCCAGTACTTC.

The chain has TRBV18 and TRBJ2-7; TRBD1 might be the D (6 bases). V was clipped by 3 bases and J by 2 bases, with 14 bases between them. Germline loops: CDR1 KGHSH, CDR2 LQKENI. The CDR3 extends over 15 amino acids. CDR3 sequence reads: CASSPAQGSAYEQYF. CDR3 bases: TGTGCCAGCTCACCGGCACAGGGATCAGCCTACGAGCAGTACTTC.

The genes are TRBV12-3 or TRBV12-4 and TRBJ2-7; D is perhaps TRBD2 (6 bases). Trimming removed 3 bases at V and 3 bases at J, with 6 bases between. The CDR3 runs 12 residues. The CDR3 sequence is CASSFGGYEQYF. CDR3 DNA sequence: TGTGCCAGCAGTTTCGGGGGCTACGAGCAGTACTTC.

There are a few counts of this clone. The CDR3 sequence: CASSGRPRSDGYTF. The DNA of the CDR3 is TGTGCCAGCAGTGGGAGGCCCCGTTCCGATGGCTACACCTTC. This chain uses TRBV2 with TRBJ1-2; D gene ambiguous. In germline, CDR1 is SNHLY, CDR2 FYNNEI. This CDR3 contains 14 residues. V gave up 4 bases and J gave up 6 bases, with 15 bases separating them.

The gene calls are TRBV9 and TRBJ2-7, with 10 nucleotides matching TRBD1. With 2 bases clipped from V and 5 bases from J, the junction kept 1 base outside the gene matches. Germline CDR1 SGDLS, CDR2 YYNGEE. The CDR3 spans 13 residues. CDR3 sequence: CASSVGQGDEQYF. DNA of the CDR3: TGTGCCAGCAGCGTTGGACAGGGGGACGAGCAGTACTTC.

V and J are TRBV7-8 and TRBJ1-5; D is ambiguous. CDR3 length: 17 amino acids. Germline lookup yields CDR1 SGHVS and CDR2 FQNEAQ. Trimming took 1 base from V and 3 from J, leaving 16 bases between them. The chain's CDR3 is CASSLEGFPTPNQPQHF. The CDR3 DNA reads TGTGCCAGCAGCTTAGAAGGGTTCCCCACCCCCAATCAGCCCCAGCATTTT.

This clone was counted between two and nine times. The chain uses TRBV5-4 and TRBJ1-2; D call uncertain. The CDR3 runs 13 residues. The germline V gene encodes CDR1 SGHNT and CDR2 YYREEE (reference sequence). Deletions cut 5 bases from V and 3 bases from J, with 11 bases between. Here the CDR3 reads CASSRGEDYGYTF. CDR3 bases: TGTGCCAGCAGTCGTGGAGAGGACTATGGCTACACCTTC.